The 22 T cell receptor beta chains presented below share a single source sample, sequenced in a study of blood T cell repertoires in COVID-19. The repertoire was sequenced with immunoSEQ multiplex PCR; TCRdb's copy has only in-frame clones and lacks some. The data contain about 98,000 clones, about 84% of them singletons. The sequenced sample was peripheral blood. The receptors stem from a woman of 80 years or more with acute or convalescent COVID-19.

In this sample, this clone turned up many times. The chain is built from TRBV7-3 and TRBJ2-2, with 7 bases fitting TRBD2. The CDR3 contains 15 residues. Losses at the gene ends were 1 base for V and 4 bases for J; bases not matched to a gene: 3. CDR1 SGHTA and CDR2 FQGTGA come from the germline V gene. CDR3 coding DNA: TGTGCCAGCAGCTTAATTGGCGGGGGCACCGGGGAGCTGTTTTTT. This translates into CASSLIGGGTGELFF.

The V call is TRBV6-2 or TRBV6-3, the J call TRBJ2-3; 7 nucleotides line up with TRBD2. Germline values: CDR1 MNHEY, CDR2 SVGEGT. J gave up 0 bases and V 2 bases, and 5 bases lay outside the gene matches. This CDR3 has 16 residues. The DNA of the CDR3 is TGTGCCAGCAGTTACGGGGCTAGCGGTAGCACAGATACGCAGTATTTT. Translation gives CASSYGASGSTDTQYF.

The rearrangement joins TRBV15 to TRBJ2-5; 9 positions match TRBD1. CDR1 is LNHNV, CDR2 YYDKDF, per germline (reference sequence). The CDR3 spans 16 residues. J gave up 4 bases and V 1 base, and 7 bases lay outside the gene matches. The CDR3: CATSRVTQGAGETQYF. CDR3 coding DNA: TGTGCCACCAGCAGAGTAACACAGGGGGCCGGAGAGACCCAGTACTTC.

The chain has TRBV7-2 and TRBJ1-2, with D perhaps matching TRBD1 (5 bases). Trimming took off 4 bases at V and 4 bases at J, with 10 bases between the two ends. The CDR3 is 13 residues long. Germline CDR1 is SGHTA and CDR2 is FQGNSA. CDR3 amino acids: CASSYDRSYGYTF. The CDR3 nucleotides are TGTGCCAGCAGCTATGACAGATCCTATGGCTACACCTTC.

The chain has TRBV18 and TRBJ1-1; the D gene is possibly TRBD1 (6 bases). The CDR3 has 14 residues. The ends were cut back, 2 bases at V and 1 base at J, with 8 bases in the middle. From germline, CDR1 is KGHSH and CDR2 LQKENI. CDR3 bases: TGTGCCAGCTCACCAGGGGGCACGAACACTGAAGCTTTCTTT. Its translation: CASSPGGTNTEAFF.

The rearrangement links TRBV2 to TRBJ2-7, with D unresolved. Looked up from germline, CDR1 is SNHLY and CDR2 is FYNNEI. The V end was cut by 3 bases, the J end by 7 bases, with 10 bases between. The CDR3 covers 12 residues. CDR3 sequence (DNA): TGTGCCAGCAGTGATAACGGTTGGGAGCAGTACTTC. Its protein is CASSDNGWEQYF.

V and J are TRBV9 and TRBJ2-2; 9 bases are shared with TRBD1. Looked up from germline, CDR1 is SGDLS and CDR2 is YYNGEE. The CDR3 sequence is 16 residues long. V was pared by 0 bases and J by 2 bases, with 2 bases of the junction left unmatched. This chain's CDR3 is CASSVGGQGNTGELFF. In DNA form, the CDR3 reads TGTGCCAGCAGCGTAGGGGGACAGGGAAACACCGGGGAGCTGTTTTTT.

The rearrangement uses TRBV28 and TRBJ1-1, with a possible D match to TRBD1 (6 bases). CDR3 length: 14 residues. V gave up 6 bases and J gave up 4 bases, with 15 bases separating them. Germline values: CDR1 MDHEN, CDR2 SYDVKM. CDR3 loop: CASRSGTKGTEAFF. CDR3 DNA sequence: TGTGCCAGCAGATCCGGGACAAAAGGCACTGAAGCTTTCTTT.

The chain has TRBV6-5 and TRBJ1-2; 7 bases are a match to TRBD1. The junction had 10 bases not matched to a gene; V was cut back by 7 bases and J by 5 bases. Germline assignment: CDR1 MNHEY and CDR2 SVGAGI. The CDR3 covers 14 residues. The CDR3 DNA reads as TGTGCCAGCAAGGGAAGAGGGGGCGGGTATGGCTACACCTTC. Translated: CASKGRGGGYGYTF.

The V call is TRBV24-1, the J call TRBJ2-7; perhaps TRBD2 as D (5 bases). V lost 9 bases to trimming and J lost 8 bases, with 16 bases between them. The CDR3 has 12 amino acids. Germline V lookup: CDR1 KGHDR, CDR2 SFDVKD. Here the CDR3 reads CATCGGRMKQYF. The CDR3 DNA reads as TGTGCCACCTGTGGAGGCCGTATGAAGCAGTACTTC.

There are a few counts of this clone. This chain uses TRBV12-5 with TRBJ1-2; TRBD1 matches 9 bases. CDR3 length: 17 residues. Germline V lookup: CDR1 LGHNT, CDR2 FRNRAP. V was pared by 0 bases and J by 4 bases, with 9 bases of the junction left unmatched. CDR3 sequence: CASGLVVGTGRGYGYTF. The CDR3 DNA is TGTGCTAGTGGTTTGGTTGTGGGGACAGGGAGAGGCTATGGCTACACCTTC.

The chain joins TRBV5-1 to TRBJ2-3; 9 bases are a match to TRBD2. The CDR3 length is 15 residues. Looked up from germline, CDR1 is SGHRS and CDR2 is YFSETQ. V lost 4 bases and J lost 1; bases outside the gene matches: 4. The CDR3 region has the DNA TGCGCCAGCAGCCAGGGACTAGCTGGCACAGATACGCAGTATTTT. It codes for CASSQGLAGTDTQYF.

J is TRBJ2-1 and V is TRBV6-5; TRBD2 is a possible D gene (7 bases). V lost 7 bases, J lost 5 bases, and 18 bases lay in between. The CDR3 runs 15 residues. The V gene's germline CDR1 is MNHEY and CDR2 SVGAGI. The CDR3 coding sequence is TGTGCCAGCATAACACGACGGGGGGCCAACAATGAGCAGTTCTTC. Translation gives CASITRRGANNEQFF.

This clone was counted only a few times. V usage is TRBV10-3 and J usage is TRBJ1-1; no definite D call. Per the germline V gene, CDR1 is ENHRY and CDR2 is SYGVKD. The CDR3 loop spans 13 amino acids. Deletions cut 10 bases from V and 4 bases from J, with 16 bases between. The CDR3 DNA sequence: TGTGCCACGAGCCGGGAGGTAGGCACTGAAGCTTTCTTT. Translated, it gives CATSREVGTEAFF.

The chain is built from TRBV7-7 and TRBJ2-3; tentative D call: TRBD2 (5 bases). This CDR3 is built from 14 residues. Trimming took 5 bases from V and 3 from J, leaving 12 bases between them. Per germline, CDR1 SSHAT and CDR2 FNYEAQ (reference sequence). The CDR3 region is CASSARTGTDTQYF. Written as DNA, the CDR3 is TGTGCCAGCAGCGCCCGGACTGGGACAGATACGCAGTATTTT.

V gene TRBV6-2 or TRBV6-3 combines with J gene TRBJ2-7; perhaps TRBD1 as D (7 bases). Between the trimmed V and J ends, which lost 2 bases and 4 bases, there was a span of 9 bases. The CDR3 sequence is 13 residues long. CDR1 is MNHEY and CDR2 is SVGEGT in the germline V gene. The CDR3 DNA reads TGTGCCAGCAGTTACCCAGGGGGGTACGAGCAGTACTTC. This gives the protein CASSYPGGYEQYF.

The CDR3 DNA follows: TGCGCCAGCAGCCGGTCAATAGCGGGGGTGGAGACCCAGTACTTC. Translation: CASSRSIAGVETQYF. This chain connects TRBV4-1 to TRBJ2-5; 9 bases map to TRBD2. The CDR3 length is 15 residues. Germline CDR1 MGHRA, CDR2 YSYEKL. V lost 4 bases to trimming and J lost 5 bases; unmatched junction nucleotides: 8.

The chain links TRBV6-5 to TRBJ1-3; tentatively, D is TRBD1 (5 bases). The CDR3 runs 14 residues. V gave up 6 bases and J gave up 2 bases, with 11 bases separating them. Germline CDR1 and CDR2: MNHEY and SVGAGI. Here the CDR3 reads CASRDKGAGNTIYF. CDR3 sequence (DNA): TGTGCCAGCAGGGACAAAGGCGCTGGAAACACCATATATTTT.

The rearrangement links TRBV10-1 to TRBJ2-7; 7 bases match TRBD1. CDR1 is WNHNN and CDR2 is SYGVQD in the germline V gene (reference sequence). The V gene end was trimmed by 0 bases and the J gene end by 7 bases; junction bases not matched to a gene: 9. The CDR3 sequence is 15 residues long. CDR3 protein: CASSESGDRVREQYF. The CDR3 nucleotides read TGCGCCAGCAGTGAGTCAGGAGACAGGGTTAGGGAGCAGTACTTC.

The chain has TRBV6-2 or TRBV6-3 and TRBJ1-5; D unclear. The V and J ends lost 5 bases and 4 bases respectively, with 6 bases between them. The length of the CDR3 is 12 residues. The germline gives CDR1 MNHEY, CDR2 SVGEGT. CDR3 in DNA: TGTGCCAGCAGTGCAGCGAATCAGCCCCAGCATTTT. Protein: CASSAANQPQHF.

CDR3: CASSLGGRRGDEQFF. The DNA for the CDR3 is TGTGCCAGCAGCTTAGGGGGGCGTCGGGGAGATGAGCAGTTCTTC. The chain is built from TRBV11-3 and TRBJ2-1; TRBD1 might be the D (6 bases). V was cut by 1 base and J by 8 bases, with 15 bases left in between. The germline V gene encodes CDR1 SGHNT and CDR2 YENEEA. CDR3 length: 15 residues.

CDR3 sequence: CASSLVRANYGYTF. The CDR3 DNA follows: TGTGCCAGCAGTTTGGTAAGAGCTAACTATGGCTACACCTTC. The rearrangement links TRBV28 to TRBJ1-2; D is unclear. This CDR3 has 14 residues. In germline, CDR1 is MDHEN, CDR2 SYDVKM. The germline V and J ends were trimmed by 3 bases and 0 bases, with 8 bases remaining between them.